Given below is one T cell receptor beta chain in context. The antigen this receptor binds is unknown. No qualities accompany the bases; no much larger clone lies one base away. TCRbeta CDR3 regions were amplified from genomic DNA by means of the immunoSEQ Assay, a bias-controlled multiplex PCR. Concerning the study's data processing: Within the assay, amplification of reference gene primers was used to estimate how many nucleated cells each sample contained. To quantify the absolute abundance of each unique TCRbeta CDR3 rearrangement, sequence reads were collapsed and filtered. For each sample, productive Simpson clonality was calculated as the square root of Simpson's diversity index across productive rearrangements. TCRdb carries this immuneACCESS record with in-frame sequences only. Its versions omit some clonotypes, under half of them owing to an unresolved V gene in the studies checked, with the rest unexplained. Clonal size and the V and J genes are those of that table, whereas D and trimming came from the DNA. The sample table holds fewer than 250,000 clones, of which around four fifths were seen once. 20% of the sample is taken by the ten largest.

The data were obtained in a study of blood T cell repertoires in COVID-19 (dated by TCRdb to the early 2020s). Notes on the research overall: Collaborator samples came from the United States, Italy and Spain and covered acute and convalescent phases of COVID-19. The prospective study material was composed of cDNA or gDNA derived from T cells, B-cell-depleted T cells, or PBMCs. Deeply sampled blood TCRbeta repertoires from subjects exposed to, actively infected with, or recovered from COVID-19 were included in the dataset. The repertoires were made available in a free public database intended to serve as a resource for research on the immune response to SARS-CoV-2. Samples came from the ongoing ImmuneRACE study (first 160 participants) plus 1,254 subjects from 6 global collaborators. Sample metadata almost always included a de-identified subject ID, COVID-19 status, age in years and sex. Where available, HLA class I and class II types were obtained from metadata supplied by the sample provider rather than from assay-based typing. Findings and caveats that apply to the study as a whole: How much clinical and demographic metadata was included differed by source and by participant, and the metadata was provided uncurated.

The collaborating institutions used their own protocols to collect whole blood in K2EDTA tubes. For TCRbeta analysis, collaborators shipped samples in one of three forms: frozen whole blood, isolated PBMCs, or DNA extracted from either of those sample types. Its CDR3 holds 13 amino acids, cysteine through phenylalanine. Only CDR3 DNA is held: 39 bases, read in frame from base 1. The germline ends are 8 bases apart after V is trimmed by 3 bases and J by 0 bases. CDR1 and CDR2 (GTSNPN, SVGIG) derive from the germline V gene (reference sequence). The specimen was peripheral blood. The chain joins TRBV30 to TRBJ1-1, with no reliable assignment of the D segment. The TCR originated in a man aged 25 to 40 with active or convalescent COVID-19. The CDR3 region reads CAWRPTLNTEAFF. The base sequence is TGTGCCTGGAGACCCACTTTGAACACTGAAGCTTTCTTT.